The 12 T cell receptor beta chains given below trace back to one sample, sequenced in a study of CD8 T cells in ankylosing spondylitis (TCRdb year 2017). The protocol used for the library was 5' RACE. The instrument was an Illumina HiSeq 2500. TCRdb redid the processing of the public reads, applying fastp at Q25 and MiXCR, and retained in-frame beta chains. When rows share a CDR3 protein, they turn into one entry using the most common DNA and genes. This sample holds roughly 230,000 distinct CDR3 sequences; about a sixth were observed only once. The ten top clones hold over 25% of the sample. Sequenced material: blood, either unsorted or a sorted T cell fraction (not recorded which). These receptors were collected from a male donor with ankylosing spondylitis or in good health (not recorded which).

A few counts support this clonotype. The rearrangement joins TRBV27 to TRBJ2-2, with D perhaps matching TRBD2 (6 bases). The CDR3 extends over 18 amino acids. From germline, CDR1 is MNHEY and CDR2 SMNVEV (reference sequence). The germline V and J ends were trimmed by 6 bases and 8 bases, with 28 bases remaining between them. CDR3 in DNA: TGTGCCAGCAGCTTAAGATTTGTTGGCTTGGTTGGAGGGGGGGAGCTGTTTTTT. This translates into CASSLRFVGLVGGGELFF.

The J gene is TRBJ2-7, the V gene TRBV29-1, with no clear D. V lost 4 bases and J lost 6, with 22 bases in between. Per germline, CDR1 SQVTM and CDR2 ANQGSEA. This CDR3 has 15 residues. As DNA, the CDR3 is TGCAGCGTTGTTGGTGACACTTCTCGACAAGGCGAGCAGTACTTC. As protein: CSVVGDTSRQGEQYF.

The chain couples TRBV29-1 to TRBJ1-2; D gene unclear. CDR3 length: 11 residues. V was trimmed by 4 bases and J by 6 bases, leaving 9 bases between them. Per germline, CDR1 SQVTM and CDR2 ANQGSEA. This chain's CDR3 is CSVGTVHGYTF. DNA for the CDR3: TGCAGCGTTGGCACTGTTCATGGCTACACCTTC. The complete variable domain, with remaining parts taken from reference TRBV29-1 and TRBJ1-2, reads SAVISQKPSRDICQRGTSLTIQCQVDSQVTMMFWYRQQPGQSLTLIATANQGSEATYESGFVIDKFPISRPNLTFSTLTVSNMSPEDSSIYLCSVGTVHGYTFGSGTRLTVV.

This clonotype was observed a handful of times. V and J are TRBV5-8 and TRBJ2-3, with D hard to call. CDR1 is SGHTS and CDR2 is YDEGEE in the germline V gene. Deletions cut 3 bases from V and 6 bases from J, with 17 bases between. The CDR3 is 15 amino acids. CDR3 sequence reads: CASSSLLDTADTQYF. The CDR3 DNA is TGTGCCAGCAGCTCTCTACTCGATACGGCGGATACGCAGTATTTT.

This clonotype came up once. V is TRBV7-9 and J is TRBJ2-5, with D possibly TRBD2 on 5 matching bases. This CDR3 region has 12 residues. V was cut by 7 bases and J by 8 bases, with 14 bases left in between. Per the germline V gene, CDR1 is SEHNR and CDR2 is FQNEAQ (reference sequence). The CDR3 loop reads CASNRGSETQYF. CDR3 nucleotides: TGTGCCAGCAATAGAGGGAGCGAAACCCAGTACTTC.

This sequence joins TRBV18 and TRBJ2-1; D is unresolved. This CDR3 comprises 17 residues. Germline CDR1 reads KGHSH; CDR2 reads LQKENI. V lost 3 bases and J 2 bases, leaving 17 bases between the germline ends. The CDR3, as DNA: TGTGCCAGCTCACCTGTCCCTCCCTCGGCTCCCTACAATGAGCAGTTCTTC. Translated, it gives CASSPVPPSAPYNEQFF.

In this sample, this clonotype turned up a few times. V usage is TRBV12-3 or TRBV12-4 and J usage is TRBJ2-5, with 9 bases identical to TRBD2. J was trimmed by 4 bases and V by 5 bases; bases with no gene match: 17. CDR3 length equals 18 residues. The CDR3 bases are TGTGCCAGCAGTGCGCGGGGTCTAGCGGGAACTGGAGGAGAGACCCAGTACTTC. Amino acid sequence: CASSARGLAGTGGETQYF.

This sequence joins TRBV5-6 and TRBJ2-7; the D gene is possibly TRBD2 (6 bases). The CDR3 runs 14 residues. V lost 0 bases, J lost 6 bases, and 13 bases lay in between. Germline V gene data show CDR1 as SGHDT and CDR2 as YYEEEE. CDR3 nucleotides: TGTGCCAGCAGCTTGGCCGGGGGAGGTTCCGAGCAGTACTTC. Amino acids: CASSLAGGGSEQYF. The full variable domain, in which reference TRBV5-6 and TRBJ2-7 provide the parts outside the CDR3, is DAGVTQSPTHLIKTRGQQVTLRCSPKSGHDTVSWYQQALGQGPQFIFQYYEEEERQRGNFPDRFSGHQFPNYSSELNVNALLLGDSALYLCASSLAGGGSEQYFGPGTRLTVT.

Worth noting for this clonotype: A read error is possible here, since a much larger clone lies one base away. CDR3 sequence (DNA): TGTGCCACTAGATCCGGGACAGGGCTCGAGAAAGAGCAGTTCTTC. Protein product: CATRSGTGLEKEQFF. The chain is built from TRBV12-3 or TRBV12-4 and TRBJ2-1, with TRBD1 matching 9 bases. This CDR3 region has 15 residues. V gave up 10 bases and J gave up 10 bases; unmatched junction bases: 17.

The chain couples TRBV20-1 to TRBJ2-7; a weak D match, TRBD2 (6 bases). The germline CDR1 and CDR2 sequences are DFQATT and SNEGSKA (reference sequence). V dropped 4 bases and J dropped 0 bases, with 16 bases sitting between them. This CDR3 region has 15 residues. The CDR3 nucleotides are TGCAGTGCTAATCCTCGGGACTCACACTCCTACGAGCAGTACTTC. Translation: CSANPRDSHSYEQYF.

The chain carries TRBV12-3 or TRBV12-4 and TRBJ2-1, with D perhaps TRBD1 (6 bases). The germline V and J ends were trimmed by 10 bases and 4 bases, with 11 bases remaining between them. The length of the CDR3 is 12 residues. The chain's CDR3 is CATGQLYNEQFF. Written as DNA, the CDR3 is TGTGCCACGGGACAACTTTACAATGAGCAGTTCTTC.

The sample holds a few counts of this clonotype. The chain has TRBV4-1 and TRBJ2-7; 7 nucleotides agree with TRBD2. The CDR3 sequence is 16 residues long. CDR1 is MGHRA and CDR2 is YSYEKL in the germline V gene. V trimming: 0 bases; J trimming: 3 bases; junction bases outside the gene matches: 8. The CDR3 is CASSQDSGAPNYEQYF. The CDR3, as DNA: TGCGCCAGCAGCCAAGACAGCGGGGCTCCGAACTACGAGCAGTACTTC.